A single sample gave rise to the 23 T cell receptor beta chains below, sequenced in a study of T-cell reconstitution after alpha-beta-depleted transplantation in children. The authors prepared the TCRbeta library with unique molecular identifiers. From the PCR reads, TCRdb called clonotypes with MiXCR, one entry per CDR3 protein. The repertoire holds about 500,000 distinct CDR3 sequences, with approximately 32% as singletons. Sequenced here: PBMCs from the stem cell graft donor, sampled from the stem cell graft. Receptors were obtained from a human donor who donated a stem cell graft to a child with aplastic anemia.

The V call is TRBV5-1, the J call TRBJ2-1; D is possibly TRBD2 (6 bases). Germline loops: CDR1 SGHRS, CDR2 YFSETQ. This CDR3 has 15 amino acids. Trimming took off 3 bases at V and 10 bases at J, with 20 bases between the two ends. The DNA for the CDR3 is TGCGCCAGCAGCTCAACTAGCCCCGGAGGAGAGGAGCAGTTCTTC. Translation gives CASSSTSPGGEEQFF.

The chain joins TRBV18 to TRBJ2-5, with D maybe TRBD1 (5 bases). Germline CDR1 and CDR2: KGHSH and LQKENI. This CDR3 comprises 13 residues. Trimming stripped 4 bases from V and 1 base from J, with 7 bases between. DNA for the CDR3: TGTGCCAGCTCACAGACAGTCCAAGAGACCCAGTACTTC. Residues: CASSQTVQETQYF.

The CDR3 sequence is CASRKEAGAAETQYF. Here the CDR3 DNA reads TGTGCCAGCAGGAAAGAGGCGGGAGCGGCGGAGACCCAGTACTTC. J is TRBJ2-5 and V is TRBV12-3 or TRBV12-4, with 7 bases matching TRBD2. Trimming took 6 bases from V and 5 from J; bases not matched to a gene: 12. The CDR3 runs to 15 residues.

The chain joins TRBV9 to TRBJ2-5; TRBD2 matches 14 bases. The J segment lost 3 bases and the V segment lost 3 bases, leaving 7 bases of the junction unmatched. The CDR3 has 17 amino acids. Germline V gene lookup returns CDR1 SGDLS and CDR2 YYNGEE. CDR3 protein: CASSAGLAGGLKETQYF. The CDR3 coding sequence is TGTGCCAGCAGCGCAGGACTAGCGGGAGGCCTCAAAGAGACCCAGTACTTC.

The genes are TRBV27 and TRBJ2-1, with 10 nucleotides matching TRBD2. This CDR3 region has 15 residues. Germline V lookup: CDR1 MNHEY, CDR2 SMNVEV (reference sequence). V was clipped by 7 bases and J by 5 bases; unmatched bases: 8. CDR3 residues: CASTTSGWPDNEQFF. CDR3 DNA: TGTGCCAGCACGACTAGCGGGTGGCCGGACAATGAGCAGTTCTTC.

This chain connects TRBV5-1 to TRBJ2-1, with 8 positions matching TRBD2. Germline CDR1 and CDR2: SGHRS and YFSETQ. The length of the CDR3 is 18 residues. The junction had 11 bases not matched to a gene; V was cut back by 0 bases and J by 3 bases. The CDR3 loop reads CASSLVGVAGMSYNEQFF. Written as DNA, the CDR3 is TGCGCCAGCAGCTTGGTGGGGGTAGCGGGAATGAGCTACAATGAGCAGTTCTTC.

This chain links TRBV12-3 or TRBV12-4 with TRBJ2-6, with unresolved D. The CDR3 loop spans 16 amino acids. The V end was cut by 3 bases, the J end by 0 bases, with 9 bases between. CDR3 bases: TGTGCCAGCAGTTTCGGTCACAACTCTGGGGCCAACGTCCTGACTTTC. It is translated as CASSFGHNSGANVLTF.

CDR3 nucleotides: TGTGCCAGCAGTGGTCCGGGACAGGGGGCTCGCGAGCAGTACGTC. Amino acids: CASSGPGQGAREQYV. The chain recombines TRBV2 with TRBJ2-7; 12 nucleotides agree with TRBD1. The V segment lost 4 bases and the J segment 6 bases; nucleotides outside the gene matches: 7. The germline gives CDR1 SNHLY, CDR2 FYNNEI. This CDR3 region has 15 residues.

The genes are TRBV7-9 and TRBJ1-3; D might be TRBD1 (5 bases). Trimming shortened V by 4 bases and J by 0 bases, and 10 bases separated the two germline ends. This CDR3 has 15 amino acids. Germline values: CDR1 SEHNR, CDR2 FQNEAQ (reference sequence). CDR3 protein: CASSSGEFSGNTIYF. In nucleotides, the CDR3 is TGTGCCAGCAGCTCGGGGGAATTCTCTGGAAACACCATATATTTT.

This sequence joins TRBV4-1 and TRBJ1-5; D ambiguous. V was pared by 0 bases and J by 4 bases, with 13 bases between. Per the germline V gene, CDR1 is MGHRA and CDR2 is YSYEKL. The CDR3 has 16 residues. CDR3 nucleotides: TGCGCCAGCAGCCAAGATGTCACCGGTGTAAATCAGCCCCAGCATTTT. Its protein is CASSQDVTGVNQPQHF.

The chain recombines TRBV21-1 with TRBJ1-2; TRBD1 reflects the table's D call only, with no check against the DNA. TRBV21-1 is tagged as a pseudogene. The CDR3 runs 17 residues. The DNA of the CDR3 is TGTGCCAGCAGCAACAAAATGTGGGAAGGGTCGGGCCATGGCTACACCTTC. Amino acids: CASSNKMWEGSGHGYTF.

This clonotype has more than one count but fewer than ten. This CDR3 is CASSLRDGGIQYF. CDR3 coding DNA: TGTGCCAGCAGTTTACGGGACGGGGGCATTCAGTACTTC. J is TRBJ2-4 and V is TRBV12-3 or TRBV12-4; weak D call: TRBD2 (6 bases). This CDR3 is built from 13 residues. V was trimmed by 2 bases and J by 9 bases, leaving 11 bases between them.

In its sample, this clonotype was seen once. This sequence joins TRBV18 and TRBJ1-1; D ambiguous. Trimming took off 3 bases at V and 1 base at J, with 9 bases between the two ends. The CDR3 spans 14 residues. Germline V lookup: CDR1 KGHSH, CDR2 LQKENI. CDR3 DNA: TGTGCCAGCTCACCGCAAGAGCAGAACACTGAAGCTTTCTTT. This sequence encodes CASSPQEQNTEAFF.

The CDR3 bases are TGCAGTGCTAGAGATCGTAAGGGATCGGAACGCTACACCTTC. Translating it yields CSARDRKGSERYTF. The chain employs TRBV20-1 and TRBJ1-2; D ambiguous. The CDR3 totals 14 residues. V was cut by 0 bases and J by 9 bases, with 17 bases left in between. Germline values: CDR1 DFQATT, CDR2 SNEGSKA (reference sequence).

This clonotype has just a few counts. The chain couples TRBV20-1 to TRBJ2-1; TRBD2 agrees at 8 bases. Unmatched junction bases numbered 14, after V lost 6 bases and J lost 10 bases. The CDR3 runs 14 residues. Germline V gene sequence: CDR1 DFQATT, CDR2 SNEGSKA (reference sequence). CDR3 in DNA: TGCAGTGCCACTAGGGGGACTAGGGCAGGCGAGCAGTTCTTC. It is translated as CSATRGTRAGEQFF.

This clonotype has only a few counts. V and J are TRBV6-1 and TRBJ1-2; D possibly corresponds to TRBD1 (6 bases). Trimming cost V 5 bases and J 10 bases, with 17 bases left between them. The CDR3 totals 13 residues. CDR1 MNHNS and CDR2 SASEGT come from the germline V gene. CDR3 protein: CASSQQGGGFYTF. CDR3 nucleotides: TGTGCCAGCAGTCAACAGGGTGGGGGGTTCTACACCTTC.

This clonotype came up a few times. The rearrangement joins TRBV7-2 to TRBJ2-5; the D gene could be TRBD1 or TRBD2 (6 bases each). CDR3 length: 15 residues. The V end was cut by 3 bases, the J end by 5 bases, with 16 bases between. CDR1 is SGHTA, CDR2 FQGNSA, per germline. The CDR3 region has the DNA TGTGCCAGCAGCTTCGGTAGCGGAGGGGGGGAGACCCAGTACTTC. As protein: CASSFGSGGGETQYF.

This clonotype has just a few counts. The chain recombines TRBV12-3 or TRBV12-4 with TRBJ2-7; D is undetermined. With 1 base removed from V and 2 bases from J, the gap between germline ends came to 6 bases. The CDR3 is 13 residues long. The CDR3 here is CASSLGTPYEQYF. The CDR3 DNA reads TGTGCCAGCAGTTTAGGGACCCCCTACGAGCAGTACTTC.

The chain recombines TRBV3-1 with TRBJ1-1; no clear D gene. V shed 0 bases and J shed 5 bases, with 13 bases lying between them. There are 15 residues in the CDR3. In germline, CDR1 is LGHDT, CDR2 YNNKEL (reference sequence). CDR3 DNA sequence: TGTGCCAGCAGCCAAGACGCAGGAGACCGGACTGAAGCTTTCTTT. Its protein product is CASSQDAGDRTEAFF.

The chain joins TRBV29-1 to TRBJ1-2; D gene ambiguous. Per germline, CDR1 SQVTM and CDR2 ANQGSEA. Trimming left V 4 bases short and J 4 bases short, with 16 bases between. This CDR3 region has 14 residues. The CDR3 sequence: CSVGNGPGSYGYTF. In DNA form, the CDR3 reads TGCAGCGTTGGAAACGGTCCGGGTAGCTATGGCTACACCTTC. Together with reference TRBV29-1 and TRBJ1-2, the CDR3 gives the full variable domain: SAVISQKPSRDICQRGTSLTIQCQVDSQVTMMFWYRQQPGQSLTLIATANQGSEATYESGFVIDKFPISRPNLTFSTLTVSNMSPEDSSIYLCSVGNGPGSYGYTFGSGTRLTVV.

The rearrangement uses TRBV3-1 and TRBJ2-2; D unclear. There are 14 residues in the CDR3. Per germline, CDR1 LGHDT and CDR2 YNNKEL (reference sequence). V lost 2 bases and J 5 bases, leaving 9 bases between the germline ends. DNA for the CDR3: TGTGCCAGCAGCCAAAGTCTGGGGACCGGGGAGCTGTTTTTT. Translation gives CASSQSLGTGELFF.

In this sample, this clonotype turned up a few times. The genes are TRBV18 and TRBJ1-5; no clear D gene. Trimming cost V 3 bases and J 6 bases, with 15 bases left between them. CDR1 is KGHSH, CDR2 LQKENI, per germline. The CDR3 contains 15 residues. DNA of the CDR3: TGTGCCAGCTCACCGGGGTCAGCTGAGTCTCAGCCCCAGCATTTT. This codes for CASSPGSAESQPQHF.

CDR3 in DNA: TGCGCCAGCAGCCAAGATGCTAGCGGATACACAGATACGCAGTATTTT. Amino acid sequence: CASSQDASGYTDTQYF. This chain joins TRBV4-1 and TRBJ2-3, with 7 bases matching TRBD2. The CDR3 spans 16 residues. Germline values: CDR1 MGHRA, CDR2 YSYEKL. The junction had 5 bases not matched to a gene; V was cut back by 0 bases and J by 2 bases.